The rows below give T cell receptor beta chains drawn from one sample of a study of blood T cell repertoires in COVID-19. The method was immunoSEQ multiplex PCR; TCRdb's version includes in-frame clones alone and lacks a portion of them. The data hold about 240,000 clones, with about 89% observed a single time. Material: PBMCs or T cells enriched from blood (not recorded which). These TCRs come from a woman between 25 and 40 years old who had recovered from COVID-19. The CDR3 runs from the conserved cysteine through the conserved F or W. Each record gives: V gene, J gene, clone size, D gene, CDR3 DNA, CDR3 protein. A D gene is named only where the DNA matches it firmly. Clone sizes are given selectively: once, few, many, or a class where the clone is expanded.

>TRBV7-9|TRBJ1-1|.|TRBD1
TGTGCCAGCAGCCAGGGGACAGGGCTCACTGAAGCTTTCTTT
CASSQGTGLTEAFF
>TRBV28|TRBJ1-5|.|.
TGTGCCAGCAGTCCACAGGGAGGGGGTAGTCAGCCCCAGCATTTT
CASSPQGGGSQPQHF
>TRBV27|TRBJ2-1|once|TRBD2
TGTGCCAGCAGTGAAGCCGGGACTAGTTTGGCGAGCAATGAGCAGTTCTTC
CASSEAGTSLASNEQFF
>TRBV7-2|TRBJ2-3|.|.
TGTGCCAGCAGCTTAGATATCGCAGATACGCAGTATTTT
CASSLDIADTQYF
>TRBV14|TRBJ1-2|few|.
TGTGCCAGCAGCCCGGGGACTTATGGCTACACCTTC
CASSPGTYGYTF
>TRBV3-1/TRBV3-2|TRBJ1-2|once|TRBD1
TGTGCCAGCAGCCCCCCGGGACAGGGGGGTCGTGGCTACACCTTC
CASSPPGQGGRGYTF
>TRBV19|TRBJ2-7|.|.
TGTGCCAGTAGTATTCCGGGACACCAATCGCCCTACGAGCAGTACTTC
CASSIPGHQSPYEQYF
>TRBV7-9|TRBJ1-6|.|.
TGTGCCAGCAGCTTAGGTTCCATCAGGGCCATGGGGAATTCACCCCTCCACTTT
CASSLGSIRAMGNSPLHF
>TRBV6-5|TRBJ1-2|.|TRBD1
TGTGCCAGTTCGACAGGGCCTAACTATGGCTACACCTTC
CASSTGPNYGYTF
>TRBV18|TRBJ2-7|.|TRBD2
TGTGCCAGCTCACCCGGACTAGCGACTAGTTACGAGCAGTACTTC
CASSPGLATSYEQYF
>TRBV6-2/TRBV6-3|TRBJ2-3|.|.
TGTGCCAGCAGTTTCGCGGTAGCGGACAGCACAGATACGCAGTATTTT
CASSFAVADSTDTQYF